This passage covers 2 T cell receptor beta chains from one sample sequenced in a study of regulatory T cells in long-lasting Graves disease. Indicated time point: newly diagnosed GD, antithyroid drugs for less than 3 months. The authors made the TCR library using RNA they extracted from PBMCs. Sequencing libraries for TCR beta were prepared with iRepertoire HTBI primers and Arm-PCR of CDR3 regions. TCRdb itself ran the multiplex PCR reads through MiXCR, one entry per CDR3 protein. The sample holds approximately 350,000 distinct CDR3 sequences; 12% are singletons and the top ten take under 20%. The same specimen was also included in a second study, on T cells in Graves' hyperthyroidism and ophthalmopathy.

The sequenced sample was peripheral blood mononuclear cells (PBMCs), obtained at new diagnosis, from a patient treated with antithyroid drugs. Receptors originate from a woman younger than 35 with Graves disease.

This clonotype was seen at least ten times. The genes are TRBV2 and TRBJ2-7; D uncertain. This CDR3 spans 10 amino acids. V was trimmed by 8 bases and J by 3 bases, leaving 5 bases between them. CDR1 SNHLY and CDR2 FYNNEI come from the germline V gene. CDR3 DNA: TGTGCCAGCGCAAACTACGAGCAGTACGTC. This translates into CASANYEQYV.

This clonotype was counted many times. J is TRBJ2-1 and V is TRBV6-5; 7 bases match TRBD2. CDR3 size: 13 residues. V gave up 4 bases and J gave up 6 bases; unmatched junction bases: 3. Germline V gives CDR1 MNHEY, CDR2 SVGAGI. CDR3 loop: CASSFRLANEQFF. The DNA of the CDR3 is TGTGCCAGCAGTTTTAGACTAGCCAATGAGCAGTTCTTC.